This T cell receptor (beta chain) is drawn from a study of blood T cell repertoires in COVID-19. This table comes from immunoSEQ multiplex PCR, and its TCRdb copy is limited to in-frame clones, with some not included. The profile covers some 68,000 clones, with about 90% appearing a single time and approximately 4.7% taken by the ten largest. J lost 8 bases, V lost 4 bases, and 7 bases had no gene match. This CDR3 has 14 amino acids. Looked up from germline, CDR1 is SGHNT and CDR2 is YYREEE (reference sequence). The genes are TRBV5-4 and TRBJ1-2, with TRBD1 matching over 11 bases. The clonotype was recovered from a man in his fifties or sixties with active COVID-19. Sequenced: peripheral blood. CDR3 in amino acids: CASSTGQGARGYTF. The CDR3 DNA reads as TGTGCCAGCAGCACCGGACAGGGGGCGCGGGGCTACACCTTC. The full variable domain, in which reference TRBV5-4 and TRBJ1-2 provide the parts outside the CDR3, is ETGVTQSPTHLIKTRGQQVTLRCSSQSGHNTVSWYQQALGQGPQFIFQYYREEENGRGNFPPRFSGLQFPNYSSELNVNALELDDSALYLCASSTGQGARGYTFGSGTRLTVV.